This T cell receptor beta chain was observed in a study of T cells in Graves' hyperthyroidism and ophthalmopathy. Findings of the study overall: Expanded thyroid clonotypes (above 0.001) were mostly also found in blood.

CDR3 length equals 14 residues. V was shortened by 2 bases and J by 4 bases, with 9 bases between the two germline ends. TCR beta CDR3 region amplification was performed from RNA transcripts. HTBI primers were employed in a first-round RT-PCR of the TCR CDR3. TCRdb redid the calling of the multiplex PCR reads with MiXCR, one entry per CDR3 protein. Altogether about 520,000 distinct CDR3 sequences are present, approximately 25% being singletons, with the ten largest covering 11%. Remarks on this clonotype: The antigen is not known.

A Clinical Activity Score of at least 3, a NOSPECS grade of at least 4 and a duration under 3 months were recorded in the ophthalmopathy patients. Sequencing input: blood. This chain uses TRBV6-7 with TRBJ1-5; TRBD1 might be the D (6 bases). TRBV6-7 is an ORF; its function is uncertain. The receptor comes from a woman in her thirties with Graves' ophthalmopathy. In nucleotides, the CDR3 is TGTGCCAGCAGTTACCCCCAGGGGAATCAGCCCCAGCATTTT. The encoded protein is CASSYPQGNQPQHF.